What follows are 16 T cell receptor beta chains derived from one specimen sequenced in a study of shared clonotypes between healthy human individuals (TCRdb year 2020). To prepare the library, the immunoSEQ multiplex PCR assay was applied. TCRdb took this table from immuneACCESS and kept in-frame rearrangements with V and J called. Such tables lack part of the clones; where checked against another copy, unresolved V genes explain under half of the gap, and the rest is unexplained. The sample table holds about 500,000 clones, of which more than 70% were seen once. Of the sample, more than 10% is held by the ten largest clones. The sequenced sample was PBMCs. Receptor source: a woman between 40 and 55 years old in good health. Some clones in this sample may be carry-over from other donors' samples.

This sequence joins TRBV6-1 and TRBJ2-2; D unresolved. The CDR3 totals 13 residues. Germline CDR1 MNHNS, CDR2 SASEGT. Trimming took off 6 bases at V and 6 bases at J, with 11 bases between the two ends. The CDR3 DNA reads TGTGCCAGCAGCGCCATAGAGGCCGGGGAGCTGTTTTTT. The encoded protein is CASSAIEAGELFF.

The V and J genes are TRBV7-8 and TRBJ1-1, with 8 bases lining up with TRBD1. Germline-derived CDR1 and CDR2 are SGHVS and FQNEAQ. CDR3 length: 17 amino acids. The V segment lost 5 bases and the J segment 1 base; nucleotides outside the gene matches: 12. In DNA form, the CDR3 reads TGTGCCAGCAGCCCCGGACAGGGTCGGTACAGGAACACTGAAGCTTTCTTT. Amino acid sequence: CASSPGQGRYRNTEAFF. The complete variable domain, with remaining parts taken from reference TRBV7-8 and TRBJ1-1, reads GAGVSQSPRYKVAKRGQDVALRCDPISGHVSLFWYQQALGQGPEFLTYFQNEAQLDKSGLPSDRFFAERPEGSVSTLKIQRTQQEDSAVYLCASSPGQGRYRNTEAFFGQGTRLTVV.

This clone appeared many times. The chain carries TRBV19 and TRBJ2-7, with D perhaps matching TRBD1 or TRBD2 (5 bases each). Germline CDR1 is LNHDA and CDR2 is SQIVND (reference sequence). Trimming cost V 4 bases and J 4 bases, with 14 bases left between them. The length of the CDR3 is 14 residues. CDR3 sequence (DNA): TGTGCCAGTAGTAACCGGGACGGAAAGTACGAGCAGTACTTC. This gives the protein CASSNRDGKYEQYF.

This chain links TRBV6-1 with TRBJ1-5; D is ambiguous. V was cut by 6 bases and J by 4 bases, with 13 bases left in between. The CDR3 extends over 14 amino acids. Germline values: CDR1 MNHNS, CDR2 SASEGT. This CDR3 reads CASRLQEGNQPQHF. Written as DNA, the CDR3 is TGTGCCAGCAGACTACAAGAGGGTAATCAGCCCCAGCATTTT.

The V gene is TRBV18, the J gene TRBJ2-7; D gene unclear. V was trimmed by 4 bases and J by 3 bases, leaving 10 bases between them. Germline V gene sequence: CDR1 KGHSH, CDR2 LQKENI. The CDR3 spans 13 residues. This chain's CDR3 is CASSQDGFYEQYF. The CDR3 bases are TGTGCCAGCTCACAAGACGGATTCTACGAGCAGTACTTC.

The rearrangement links TRBV5-1 to TRBJ2-2, with TRBD2 identical over 10 bases. Germline CDR1 is SGHRS and CDR2 is YFSETQ. CDR3 length: 16 amino acids. Unmatched junction bases numbered 6, after V lost 4 bases and J lost 3 bases. Here the CDR3 reads CASSKTSGIDTGELFF. In DNA, the CDR3 is TGCGCCAGCAGCAAAACTAGCGGGATAGACACCGGGGAGCTGTTTTTT.

The table lists this clone with a few counts. This chain links TRBV7-9 with TRBJ1-1; D might be TRBD1 (6 bases). The V gene lost 4 bases and the J gene lost 0 bases, with 12 bases spanning the gap. Germline V gene lookup returns CDR1 SEHNR and CDR2 FQNEAQ (reference sequence). The CDR3 covers 15 residues. CDR3 residues: CASSSQGPMNTEAFF. The DNA of the CDR3 is TGTGCCAGCAGCTCTCAGGGGCCAATGAACACTGAAGCTTTCTTT.

The chain uses TRBV28 and TRBJ2-1, with D tentatively TRBD1 (6 bases). The V gene's germline CDR1 is MDHEN and CDR2 SYDVKM. Trimming removed 3 bases from V and 2 bases from J, with 20 bases in between. The CDR3 consists of 18 residues. This CDR3 is CASSFGDTPFRTYNEQFF. CDR3 coding DNA: TGTGCCAGCAGTTTCGGGGACACTCCATTCAGGACCTACAATGAGCAGTTCTTC.

The chain employs TRBV14 and TRBJ1-1, with D hard to call. The CDR3 runs to 13 residues. V was cut by 0 bases and J by 6 bases, with 8 bases left in between. CDR1 is SGHDN, CDR2 FVKESK, per germline. The CDR3 is CASSQDLIAEAFF. The DNA for the CDR3 is TGTGCCAGCAGCCAAGATCTCATCGCTGAAGCTTTCTTT.

The gene calls are TRBV18 and TRBJ2-1, with 14 bases matching TRBD2. Germline CDR1 reads KGHSH; CDR2 reads LQKENI. This CDR3 comprises 15 residues. Trimming took 2 bases from V and 9 from J; bases not matched to a gene: 3. Written as DNA, the CDR3 is TGTGCCAGCTCACCAGGGACTAGCGGGAGAACTGAGCAGTTCTTC. This translates into CASSPGTSGRTEQFF.

About this clone: A read error is likely here: a far larger clone is one base away. Different DNA sequences within this sample yield the same CDR3. The CDR3 DNA reads TGCGCCAGCAGGGGACAGGCTGGAAACACCATATATTTT. Amino acid sequence: CASRGQAGNTIYF. The chain couples TRBV2 to TRBJ1-3, with 8 bases aligning to TRBD1. This CDR3 is built from 13 residues. In germline, CDR1 is SNHLY, CDR2 FYNNEI.

This clone was seen a few times. A read error is the likely source, as a far larger clone sits one nucleotide away. The chain joins TRBV19 to TRBJ2-1; a weak D match, TRBD2 (6 bases). There are 14 residues in the CDR3. Germline values: CDR1 LNHDA, CDR2 SQIVND (reference sequence). This CDR3 is CTSSTPGLPNEQFF. CDR3 DNA sequence: TGTACCAGTAGTACCCCGGGACTTCCTAATGAGCAGTTCTTC.

The chain has TRBV7-6 and TRBJ2-2, with 10 positions matching TRBD2. CDR3 length: 17 residues. Germline CDR1 is SGHVS and CDR2 is FNYEAQ. V was pared by 0 bases and J by 4 bases, with 5 bases of the junction left unmatched. In nucleotides, the CDR3 is TGTGCCAGCAGCTTAGCGCTAGCGGGAGTGGGCACCGGGGAGCTGTTTTTT. It specifies CASSLALAGVGTGELFF.

The chain combines TRBV7-9 with TRBJ2-1; D unclear. This CDR3 comprises 16 residues. Between the trimmed V and J ends, which lost 2 bases and 10 bases, there was a span of 21 bases. From germline, CDR1 is SEHNR and CDR2 FQNEAQ (reference sequence). CDR3 in amino acids: CASSLRIWPASDEQFF. The DNA of the CDR3 is TGTGCCAGCAGCTTAAGGATATGGCCAGCGTCGGACGAGCAGTTCTTC.

In regard to this clone: An end of the junction does not agree with germline; a read error may underlie this. The V call is TRBV7-9, the J call TRBJ1-2; weak D call: TRBD1 (5 bases). Germline V CDR1 and CDR2: SEHNR, FQNEAQ (reference sequence). This CDR3 region has 15 residues. The CDR3 nucleotides are TGTGCCGGCAGCTTCATTGCAGGGCCGGTCTATGGCTACACCTTC. Amino acid sequence: CAGSFIAGPVYGYTF.

V is TRBV7-2 and J is TRBJ2-7, with D perhaps TRBD2 (5 bases). V lost 5 bases and J lost 7, with 18 bases in between. CDR3 length equals 14 residues. Looked up from germline, CDR1 is SGHTA and CDR2 is FQGNSA. CDR3 bases: TGTGCCAGCAGCCGCGCGGGTGGAGGCGGGGAGCAGTACTTC. It yields the protein CASSRAGGGGEQYF.